This TCR beta chain was recovered during a study of cytomegalovirus exposure and HLA in healthy donors. Study at large: A preliminary data release comprised tens of millions of unique TCRs obtained from HLA-typed donors. Researchers found that roughly 81% of 300 to 450 genotyped donors fell within the Caucasian-associated ancestry cluster. Study findings and constraints: Differences between HLA loci emerged in a later analysis of TCR association rates, with DRB1 most and HLA-C fewest. Sequencing artifact likely explains a cluster of highly shared sequence variants.

CDR3 length: 13 amino acids. V lost 6 bases and J 10 bases, leaving 15 bases between the germline ends. Germline CDR1 reads MNHEY; CDR2 reads SVGAGI. This clone is labeled medium-sized. Antigen: not known. The PCR had 60 Vbeta and 13 Jbeta primers. The data were produced by immunoSEQ multiplex PCR, yet TCRdb's version contains in-frame clones alone and is incomplete. Among approximately 92,000 clones listed, 69% were seen once. The chain combines TRBV6-5 with TRBJ1-4; D not certain. What was sequenced was PBMCs. This TCR was recovered from a man in his fifties in good health and CMV-seronegative. The CDR3 DNA reads TGTGCCAGCAGCCCACGGAGGGTTTTAAAACTGTTTTTT. It specifies CASSPRRVLKLFF.